This entry is about one TCR beta chain. Its antigen is still unknown. No much larger clone exists at a distance of one base, and base qualities are not known. This record belongs to a study of post-analysis software for immune sequencing data (dated by TCRdb to between 2015 and 2017). Regarding the study in general: Recorded disease courses included relapsing-remitting, secondary progressive and progressive-relapsing multiple sclerosis, with some patients lacking subtype annotation. A subset of samples was prepared in parallel using single-end sample barcoding, then pooled and co-amplified after Illumina adapter ligation. The multiple sclerosis patient repertoires were compared with 11 previously published healthy control repertoires from donors aged about 6 to 26 years.

General conclusions and limits of the study: Multiple sclerosis patients had significantly lower normalized Chao1 diversity than controls, a result that suggests substantial peripheral T-cell clonal expansion. The multiple sclerosis patient group was slightly younger than the control group. Strong co-clustering of samples prepared in the same batch was shown by direct clustering with F measure, prompting a batch-effect correction. Patients showed significantly higher frequencies than controls for roughly five TRBV segments, among them TRBV5-6, TRBV5-1 and TRBV20-1.

To demonstrate the VDJtools post-analysis software, TCR beta repertoires were profiled from the peripheral blood of some 12 young patients with multiple sclerosis. The multiple sclerosis patients were children and adolescents between roughly 6 and 16 years of age. From the cysteine up to the phenylalanine, the CDR3 has a length of 14 residues. Of the read, only the CDR3 DNA is kept; its 42 bases are in frame from base 1. Taken from the germline V gene, the CDR1 and CDR2 loops are SGHRS and YFSETQ. Relative to germline, V is 4 bases shorter and J is 8 bases shorter, with 18 bases between their ends. Libraries were built with PCR. The sequencer was an Illumina HiSeq 2500. To reduce PCR and sequencing biases, unique molecular identifiers were incorporated into the TCR beta cDNA libraries. Per 1 to 10 million input T cells, some 500,000 cDNA molecules were obtained, such that each molecule approximated one T cell. The patient libraries were prepared and sequenced with the same protocol used for the earlier healthy control dataset. Samples belonging to the same batch were prepared together, multiplexed and sequenced on a shared HiSeq lane. The original pipeline was this. Raw barcoded reads were processed with MIGEC, discarding single-read molecular identifier groups before consensus assembly and CDR3 extraction. Clonotype tables were post-analysed with VDJtools, normalizing diversity by down-sampling all datasets to the smallest sample size. To correct batch-related cross-sample contamination, repertoire overlap clustering matched CDR3 amino acid sequences but not nucleotide sequences. TCRdb handled the public reads itself, with Q25 trimming in fastp and clone calling in MiXCR, and kept productive beta chains. Rows merge per CDR3 protein into single entries with the most common DNA and genes. TCRdb's processing, not the study's, gives the V and J calls here. Within this sample are about 810,000 distinct CDR3 sequences, with 53% of them counted one time only. The ten largest clones take up 4% to 5.5% of the sample.

The rearranged segments are TRBV5-1 and TRBJ1-2; the best D guess is TRBD1, with 5 bases matching. This TCR derives from a girl aged 10-17 years with multiple sclerosis. The sample taken for sequencing was blood. The encoded CDR3 is CASSTRDPAVGYTF. The DNA sequence is as follows: TGCGCCAGCAGCACTCGGGACCCAGCCGTCGGCTACACCTTC. The full variable domain, with segments outside the CDR3 supplied by the reference TRBV5-1 and TRBJ1-2 proteins, appears as KAGVTQTPRYLIKTRGQQVTLSCSPISGHRSVSWYQQTPGQGLQFLFEYFSETQRNKGNFPGRFSGRQFSNSRSEMNVSTLELGDSALYLCASSTRDPAVGYTFGSGTRLTVV.